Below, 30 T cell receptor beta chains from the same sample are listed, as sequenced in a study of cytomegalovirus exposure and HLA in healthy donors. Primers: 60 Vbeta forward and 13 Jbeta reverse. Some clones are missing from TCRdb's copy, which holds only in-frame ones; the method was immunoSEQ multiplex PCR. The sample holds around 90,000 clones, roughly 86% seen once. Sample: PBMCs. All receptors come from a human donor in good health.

The CDR3 spells CSVAGGEQYF. CDR3 DNA sequence: TGCAGCGTTGCCGGCGGCGAGCAGTACTTC. The rearrangement links TRBV29-1 to TRBJ2-7; no reliable D call. The CDR3 is made up of 10 amino acids. Germline CDR1 reads SQVTM; CDR2 reads ANQGSEA. Trimming left V 4 bases short and J 6 bases short, with 7 bases between.

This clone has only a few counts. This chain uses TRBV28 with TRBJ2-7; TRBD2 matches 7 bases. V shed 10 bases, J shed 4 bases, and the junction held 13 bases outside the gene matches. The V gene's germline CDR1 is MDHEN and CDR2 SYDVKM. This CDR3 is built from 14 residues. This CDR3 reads CATEWRGNLYEQYF. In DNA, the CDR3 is TGTGCCACCGAGTGGCGGGGGAACCTGTACGAGCAGTACTTC.

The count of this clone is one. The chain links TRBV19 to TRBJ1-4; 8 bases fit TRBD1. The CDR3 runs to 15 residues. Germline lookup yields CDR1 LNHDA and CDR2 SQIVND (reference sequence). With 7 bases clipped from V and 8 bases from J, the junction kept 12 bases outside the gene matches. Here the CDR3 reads CASIAGGKSEEKLFF. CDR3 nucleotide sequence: TGTGCCAGTATCGCAGGGGGCAAGTCCGAAGAAAAACTGTTTTTT.

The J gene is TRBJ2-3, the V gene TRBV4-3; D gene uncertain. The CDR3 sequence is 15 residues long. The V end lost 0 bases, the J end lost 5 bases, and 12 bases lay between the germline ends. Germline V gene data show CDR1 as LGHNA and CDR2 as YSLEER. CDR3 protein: CASSQDEQTKDTQYF. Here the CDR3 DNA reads TGCGCCAGCAGCCAAGATGAACAGACCAAAGATACGCAGTATTTT.

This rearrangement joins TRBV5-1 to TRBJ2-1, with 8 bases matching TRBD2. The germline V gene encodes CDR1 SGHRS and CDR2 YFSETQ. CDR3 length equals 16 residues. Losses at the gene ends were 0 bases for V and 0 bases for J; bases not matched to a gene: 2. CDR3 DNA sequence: TGCGCCAGCAGCTTGGCACTAGCGGCCTCCTACAATGAGCAGTTCTTC. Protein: CASSLALAASYNEQFF. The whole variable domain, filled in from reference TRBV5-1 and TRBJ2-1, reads KAGVTQTPRYLIKTRGQQVTLSCSPISGHRSVSWYQQTPGQGLQFLFEYFSETQRNKGNFPGRFSGRQFSNSRSEMNVSTLELGDSALYLCASSLALAASYNEQFFGPGTRLTVL.

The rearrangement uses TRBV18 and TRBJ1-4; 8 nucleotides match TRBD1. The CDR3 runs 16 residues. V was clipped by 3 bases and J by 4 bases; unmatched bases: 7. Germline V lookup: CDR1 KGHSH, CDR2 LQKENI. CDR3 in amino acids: CASSPQGARDNEKLFF. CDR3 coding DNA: TGTGCCAGCTCACCGCAGGGGGCAAGGGATAATGAAAAACTGTTTTTT.

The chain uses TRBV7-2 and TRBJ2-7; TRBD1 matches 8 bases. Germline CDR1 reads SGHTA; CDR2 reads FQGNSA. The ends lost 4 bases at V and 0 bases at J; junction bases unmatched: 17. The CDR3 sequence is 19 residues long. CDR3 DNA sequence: TGTGCCAGCAGCTGGAGACAGGGGATTATGCGGAAGAGCTCCTACGAGCAGTACTTC. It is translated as CASSWRQGIMRKSSYEQYF.

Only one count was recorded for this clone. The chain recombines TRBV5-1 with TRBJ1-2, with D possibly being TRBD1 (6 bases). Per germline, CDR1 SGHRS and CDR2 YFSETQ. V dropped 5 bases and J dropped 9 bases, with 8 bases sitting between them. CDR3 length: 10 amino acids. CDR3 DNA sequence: TGCGCCAGCAGGGGGGACAGCTACACCTTC. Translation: CASRGDSYTF.

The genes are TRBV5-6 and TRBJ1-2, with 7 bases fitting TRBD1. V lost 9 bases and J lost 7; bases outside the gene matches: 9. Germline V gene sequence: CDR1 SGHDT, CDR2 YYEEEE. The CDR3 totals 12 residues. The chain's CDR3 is CATHGTAPGYTF. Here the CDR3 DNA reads TGTGCCACACACGGGACAGCCCCTGGCTACACCTTC.

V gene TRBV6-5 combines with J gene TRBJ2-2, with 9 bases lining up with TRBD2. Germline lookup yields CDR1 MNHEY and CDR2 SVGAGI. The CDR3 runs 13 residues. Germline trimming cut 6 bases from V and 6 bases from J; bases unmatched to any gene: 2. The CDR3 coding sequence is TGTGCCAGCAGACGCGGGGGGGCCGGGGAGCTGTTTTTT. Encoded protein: CASRRGGAGELFF.

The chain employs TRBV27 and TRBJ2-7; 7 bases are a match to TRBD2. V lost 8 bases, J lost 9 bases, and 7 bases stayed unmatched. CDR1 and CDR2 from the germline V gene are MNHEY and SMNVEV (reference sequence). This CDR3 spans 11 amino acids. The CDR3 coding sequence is TGTGCCAGCGGGGGGGGTATTTCGCAGTACTTC. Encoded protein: CASGGGISQYF.

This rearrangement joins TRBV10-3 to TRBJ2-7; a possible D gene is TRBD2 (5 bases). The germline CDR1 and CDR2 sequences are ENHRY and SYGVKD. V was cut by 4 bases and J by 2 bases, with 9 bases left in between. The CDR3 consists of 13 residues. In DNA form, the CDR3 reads TGTGCCATCAGTGGAGACGGGGCCTACGAGCAGTACTTC. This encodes CAISGDGAYEQYF.

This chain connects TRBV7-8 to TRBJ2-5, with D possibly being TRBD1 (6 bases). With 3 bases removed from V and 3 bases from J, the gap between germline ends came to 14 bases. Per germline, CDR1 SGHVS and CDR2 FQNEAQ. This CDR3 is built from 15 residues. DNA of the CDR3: TGTGCCAGCAGCTTCCTGACAGGAGCCAAAGAGACCCAGTACTTC. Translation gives CASSFLTGAKETQYF.

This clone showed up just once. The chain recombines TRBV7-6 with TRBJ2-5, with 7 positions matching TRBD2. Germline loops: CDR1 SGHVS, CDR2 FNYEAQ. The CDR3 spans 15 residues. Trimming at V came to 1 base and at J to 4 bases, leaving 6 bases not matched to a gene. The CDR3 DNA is TGTGCCAGCAGCTTAGGAGGGAGGGCCGGAGAGACCCAGTACTTC. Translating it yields CASSLGGRAGETQYF.

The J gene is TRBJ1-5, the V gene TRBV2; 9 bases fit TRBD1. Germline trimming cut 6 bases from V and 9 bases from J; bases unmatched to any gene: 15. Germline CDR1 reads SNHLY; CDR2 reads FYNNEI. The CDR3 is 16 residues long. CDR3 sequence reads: CASRGPGQGTVGPQHF. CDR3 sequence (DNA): TGTGCCAGCAGGGGCCCGGGACAGGGAACGGTGGGGCCCCAGCATTTT.

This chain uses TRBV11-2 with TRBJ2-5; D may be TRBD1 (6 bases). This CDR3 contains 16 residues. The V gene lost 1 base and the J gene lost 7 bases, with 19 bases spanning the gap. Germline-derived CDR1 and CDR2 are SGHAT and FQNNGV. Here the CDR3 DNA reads TGTGCCAGCAGCTTAGTCGCAGGGGCGGAAATAGCGACCCAGTACTTC. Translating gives CASSLVAGAEIATQYF. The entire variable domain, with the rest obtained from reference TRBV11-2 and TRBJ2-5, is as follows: EAGVAQSPRYKIIEKRQSVAFWCNPISGHATLYWYQQILGQGPKLLIQFQNNGVVDDSQLPKDRFSAERLKGVDSTLKIQPAKLEDSAVYLCASSLVAGAEIATQYFGPGTRLLVL.

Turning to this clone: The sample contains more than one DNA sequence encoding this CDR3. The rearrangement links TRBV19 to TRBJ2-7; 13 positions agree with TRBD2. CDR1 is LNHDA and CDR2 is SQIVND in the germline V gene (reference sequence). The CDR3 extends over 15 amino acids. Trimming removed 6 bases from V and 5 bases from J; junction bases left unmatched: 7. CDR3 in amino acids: CASRRTSGSHDEQYF. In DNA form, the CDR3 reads TGTGCCAGTAGAAGGACTAGCGGGAGTCACGACGAGCAGTACTTC.

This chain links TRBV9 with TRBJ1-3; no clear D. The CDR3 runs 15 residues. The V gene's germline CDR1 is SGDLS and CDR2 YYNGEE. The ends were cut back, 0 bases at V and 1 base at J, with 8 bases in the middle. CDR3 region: CASSVAADSGNTIYF. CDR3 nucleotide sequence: TGTGCCAGCAGCGTAGCTGCAGATTCTGGAAACACCATATATTTT.

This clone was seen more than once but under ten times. CDR3 DNA sequence: TGTGCCAGCAGCGCCCGGGGGGGAAGTGAGCAGTTCTTC. As protein: CASSARGGSEQFF. The chain uses TRBV9 and TRBJ2-1, with 8 bases aligning to TRBD2. Germline loops: CDR1 SGDLS, CDR2 YYNGEE. The CDR3 contains 13 residues. Trimming at V came to 3 bases and at J to 9 bases, leaving 5 bases not matched to a gene.

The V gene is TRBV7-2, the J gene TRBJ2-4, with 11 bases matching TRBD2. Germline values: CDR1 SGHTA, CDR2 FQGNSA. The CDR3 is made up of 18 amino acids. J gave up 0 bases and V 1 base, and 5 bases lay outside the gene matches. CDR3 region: CASSLGLAGGLAKNIQYF. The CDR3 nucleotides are TGTGCCAGCAGCTTAGGGCTAGCGGGAGGCCTAGCCAAAAACATTCAGTACTTC.

CDR3 loop: CASSAVGSHNSPLHF. The CDR3 DNA reads TGCGCCAGCAGCGCCGTGGGCTCTCATAATTCACCCCTCCACTTT. The chain is built from TRBV5-1 and TRBJ1-6; no clear D. Trimming took 4 bases from V and 5 from J, leaving 13 bases between them. CDR3 length: 15 amino acids. Germline V gene sequence: CDR1 SGHRS, CDR2 YFSETQ.

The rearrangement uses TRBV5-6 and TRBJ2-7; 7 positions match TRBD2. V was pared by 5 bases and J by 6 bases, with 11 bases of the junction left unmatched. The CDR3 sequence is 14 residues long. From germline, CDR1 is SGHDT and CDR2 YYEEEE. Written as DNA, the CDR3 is TGTGCCAGCAGTCAACATCCGGGGGGAGTCGAGCAGTACTTC. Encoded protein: CASSQHPGGVEQYF.

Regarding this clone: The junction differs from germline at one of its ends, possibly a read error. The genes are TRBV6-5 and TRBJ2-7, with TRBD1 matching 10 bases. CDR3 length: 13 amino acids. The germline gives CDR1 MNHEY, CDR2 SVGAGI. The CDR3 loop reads CASSYDGQGEKRF. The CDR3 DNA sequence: TGTGCCAGCAGTTACGACGGACAGGGGGAGAAGCGGTTC.

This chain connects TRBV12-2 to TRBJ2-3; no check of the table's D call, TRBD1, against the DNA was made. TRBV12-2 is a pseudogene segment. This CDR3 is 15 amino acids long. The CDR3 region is CASRFALGGLGTQYF. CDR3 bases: TGTGCAAGTCGCTTCGCACTAGGGGGCTTAGGTACGCAGTATTTT.

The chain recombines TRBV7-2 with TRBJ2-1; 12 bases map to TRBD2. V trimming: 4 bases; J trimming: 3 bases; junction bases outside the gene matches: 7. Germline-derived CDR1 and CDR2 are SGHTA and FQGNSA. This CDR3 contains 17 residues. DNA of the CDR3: TGTGCCAGCAGCTCAATTCCGACTAGCGGGAGCTACAATGAGCAGTTCTTC. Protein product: CASSSIPTSGSYNEQFF.

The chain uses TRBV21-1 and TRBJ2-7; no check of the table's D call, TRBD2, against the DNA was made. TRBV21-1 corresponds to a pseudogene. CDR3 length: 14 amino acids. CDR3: CATTRWGTPYEQYF. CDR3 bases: TGTGCCACCACCCGATGGGGGACTCCCTACGAGCAGTACTTC.

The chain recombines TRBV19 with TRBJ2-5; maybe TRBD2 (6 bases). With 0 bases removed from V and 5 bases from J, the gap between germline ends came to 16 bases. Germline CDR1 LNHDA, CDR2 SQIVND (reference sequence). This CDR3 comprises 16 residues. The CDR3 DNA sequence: TGTGCCAGTAGTATAGAGAGGAGGCGGGGTGTGGAGACCCAGTACTTC. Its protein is CASSIERRRGVETQYF.

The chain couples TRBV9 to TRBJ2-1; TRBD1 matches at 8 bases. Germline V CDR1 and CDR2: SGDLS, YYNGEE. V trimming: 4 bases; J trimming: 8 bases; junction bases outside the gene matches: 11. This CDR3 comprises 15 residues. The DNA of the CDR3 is TGTGCCAGCAGCTTTGGACAGGGTAGTCTCCATGAGCAGTTCTTC. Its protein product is CASSFGQGSLHEQFF.

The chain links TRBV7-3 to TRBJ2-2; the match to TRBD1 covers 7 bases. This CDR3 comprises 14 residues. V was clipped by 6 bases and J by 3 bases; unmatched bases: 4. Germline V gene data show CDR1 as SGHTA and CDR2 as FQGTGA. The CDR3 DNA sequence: TGTGCCAGCAGGGGGCAGGGGGACACCGGGGAGCTGTTTTTT. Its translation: CASRGQGDTGELFF.

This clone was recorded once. The DNA of the CDR3 is TGTGCCAGCAGCTTATTAGCGGGAGGGTCCTACAATGAGCAGTTCTTC. Protein: CASSLLAGGSYNEQFF. The rearrangement joins TRBV11-3 to TRBJ2-1, with 11 bases identical to TRBD2. The CDR3 contains 16 residues. Germline V gives CDR1 SGHNT, CDR2 YENEEA. The J segment lost 1 base and the V segment lost 2 bases, leaving 1 base of the junction unmatched.